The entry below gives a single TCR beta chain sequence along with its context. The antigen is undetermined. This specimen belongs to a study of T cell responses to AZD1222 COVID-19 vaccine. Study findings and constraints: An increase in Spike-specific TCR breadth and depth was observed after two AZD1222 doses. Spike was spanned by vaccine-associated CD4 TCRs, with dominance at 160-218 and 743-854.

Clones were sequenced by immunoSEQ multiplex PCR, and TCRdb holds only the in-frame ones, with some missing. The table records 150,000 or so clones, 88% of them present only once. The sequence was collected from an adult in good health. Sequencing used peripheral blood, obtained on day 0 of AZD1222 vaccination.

The CDR3, as DNA: TGTGCCAGCAGCCAAGGCGCAGGGGGGTATGGCTACACCTTC. Amino acid sequence: CASSQGAGGYGYTF. V usage is TRBV4-2 and J usage is TRBJ1-2, with 7 bases that match TRBD1. CDR3 size: 14 residues. Germline CDR1 is LGHNA and CDR2 is YNFKEQ. J gave up 5 bases and V 1 base, and 4 bases lay outside the gene matches.